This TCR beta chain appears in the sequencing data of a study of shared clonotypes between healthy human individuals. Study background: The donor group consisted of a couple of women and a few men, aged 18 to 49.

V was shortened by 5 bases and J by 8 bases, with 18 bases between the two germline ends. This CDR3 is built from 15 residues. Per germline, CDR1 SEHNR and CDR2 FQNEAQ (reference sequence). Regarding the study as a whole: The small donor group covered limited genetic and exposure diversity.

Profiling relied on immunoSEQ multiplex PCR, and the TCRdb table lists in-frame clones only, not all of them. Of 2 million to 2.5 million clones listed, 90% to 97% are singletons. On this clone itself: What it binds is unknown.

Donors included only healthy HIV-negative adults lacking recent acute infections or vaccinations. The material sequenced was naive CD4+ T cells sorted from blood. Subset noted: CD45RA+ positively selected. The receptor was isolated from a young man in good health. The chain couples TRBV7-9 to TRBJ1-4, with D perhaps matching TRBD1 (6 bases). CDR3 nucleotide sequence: TGTGCCAGCAGCAAGACACAGGGAGCGGGCGAAAAACTGTTTTTT. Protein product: CASSKTQGAGEKLFF. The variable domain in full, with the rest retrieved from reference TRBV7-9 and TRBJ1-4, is DTGVSQNPRHKITKRGQNVTFRCDPISEHNRLYWYRQTLGQGPEFLTYFQNEAQLEKSRLLSDRFSAERPKGSFSTLEIQRTEQGDSAMYLCASSKTQGAGEKLFFGSGTQLSVL.